The TCR beta chain under discussion was sequenced for a study of T cell responses to AZD1222 COVID-19 vaccine. General study findings and limits: CD4 TCRs linked to vaccination spanned spike, dominating at 160-218 and 743-854.

Assay used: immunoSEQ multiplex PCR; TCRdb lists only in-frame clones, some missing. The table includes around 130,000 clones, about 88% detected once. It was second doses at about 4 or about 12 weeks that were pooled. Note on this clone: The antigen is unknown.

The germline gives CDR1 SGHAT, CDR2 FQNNGV. Trimming stripped 5 bases from V and 8 bases from J, with 13 bases between. The CDR3 covers 13 residues. The chain employs TRBV11-2 and TRBJ2-1; no clear D. The TCR comes from an adult who received the AZD1222 COVID-19 vaccine. The sequencing used peripheral blood, collected 28 days after the second AZD1222 dose. CDR3 in DNA: TGTGCCAGCAGCCCCGGGTATTGGGATGAGCAGTTCTTC. Translating it yields CASSPGYWDEQFF.